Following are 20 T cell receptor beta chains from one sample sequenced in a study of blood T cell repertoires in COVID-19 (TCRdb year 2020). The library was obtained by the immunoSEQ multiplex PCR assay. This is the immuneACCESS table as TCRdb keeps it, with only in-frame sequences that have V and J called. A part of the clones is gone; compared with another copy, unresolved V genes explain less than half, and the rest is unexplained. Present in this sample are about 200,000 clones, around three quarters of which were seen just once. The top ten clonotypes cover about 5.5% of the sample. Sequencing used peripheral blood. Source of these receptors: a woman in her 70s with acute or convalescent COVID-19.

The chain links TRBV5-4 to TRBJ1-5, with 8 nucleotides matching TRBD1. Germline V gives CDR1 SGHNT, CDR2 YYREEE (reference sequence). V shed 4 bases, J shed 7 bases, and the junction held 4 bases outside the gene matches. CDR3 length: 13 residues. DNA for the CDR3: TGTGCCAGCAGCGACGACAGGGGCCAGCCCCAGCATTTT. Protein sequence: CASSDDRGQPQHF.

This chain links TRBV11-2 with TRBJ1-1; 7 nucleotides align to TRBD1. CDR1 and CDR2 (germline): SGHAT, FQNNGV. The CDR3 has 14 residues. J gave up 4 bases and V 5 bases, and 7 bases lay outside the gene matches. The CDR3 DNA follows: TGTGCCAGCAGCCGAGACAGGGTACGCACTGAAGCTTTCTTT. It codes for CASSRDRVRTEAFF.

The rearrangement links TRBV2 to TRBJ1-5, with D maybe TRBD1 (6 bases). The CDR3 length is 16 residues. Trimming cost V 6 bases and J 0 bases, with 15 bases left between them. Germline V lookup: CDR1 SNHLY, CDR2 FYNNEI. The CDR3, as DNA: TGTGCCAGCAGGGAGGACAGTCTATATAGCAATCAGCCCCAGCATTTT. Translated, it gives CASREDSLYSNQPQHF.

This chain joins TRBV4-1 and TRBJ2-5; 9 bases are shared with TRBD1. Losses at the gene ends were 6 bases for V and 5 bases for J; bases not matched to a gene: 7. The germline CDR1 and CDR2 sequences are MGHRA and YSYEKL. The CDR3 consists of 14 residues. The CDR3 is CASSTTGGGETQYF. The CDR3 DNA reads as TGCGCCAGCAGTACCACAGGGGGCGGGGAGACCCAGTACTTC.

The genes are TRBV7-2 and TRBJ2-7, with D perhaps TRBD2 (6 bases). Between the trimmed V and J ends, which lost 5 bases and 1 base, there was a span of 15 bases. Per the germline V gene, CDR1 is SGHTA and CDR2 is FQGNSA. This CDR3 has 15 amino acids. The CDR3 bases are TGTGCCAGCAGCCCAGCCCCCGGGGGATCCTACGAGCAGTACTTC. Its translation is CASSPAPGGSYEQYF.

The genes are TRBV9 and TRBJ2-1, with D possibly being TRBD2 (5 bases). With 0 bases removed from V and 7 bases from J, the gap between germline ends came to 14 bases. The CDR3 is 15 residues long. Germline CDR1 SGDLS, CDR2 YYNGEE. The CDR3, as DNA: TGTGCCAGCAGCGTAGTTGGCTTCGGGGAAAATGAGCAGTTCTTC. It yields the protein CASSVVGFGENEQFF.

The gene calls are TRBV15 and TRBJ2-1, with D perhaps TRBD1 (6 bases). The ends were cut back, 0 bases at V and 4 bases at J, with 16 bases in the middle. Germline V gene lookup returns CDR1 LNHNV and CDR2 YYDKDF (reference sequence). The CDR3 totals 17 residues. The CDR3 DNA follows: TGTGCCACCAGCAGAGATAAAAAAAGGACAGATTACAATGAGCAGTTCTTC. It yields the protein CATSRDKKRTDYNEQFF.

CDR3 protein: CASSQRGRGSYNEQFF. CDR3 bases: TGTGCCAGCAGCCAAAGAGGGCGAGGGTCCTACAATGAGCAGTTCTTC. The chain is built from TRBV5-8 and TRBJ2-1; D is possibly TRBD2 (5 bases). CDR3 size: 16 residues. Germline V gene sequence: CDR1 SGHTS, CDR2 YDEGEE. V was clipped by 4 bases and J by 1 base, with 15 bases between them.

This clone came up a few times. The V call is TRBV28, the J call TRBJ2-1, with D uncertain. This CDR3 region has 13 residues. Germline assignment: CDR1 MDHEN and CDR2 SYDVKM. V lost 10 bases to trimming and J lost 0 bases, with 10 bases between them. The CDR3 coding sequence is TGTGCCACCTCACAAAGCTCCTACAATGAGCAGTTCTTC. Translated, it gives CATSQSSYNEQFF.

The CDR3 is CASSPIDRDGNTIYF. The CDR3 DNA is TGTGCCAGCAGTCCAATCGACAGGGATGGAAACACCATATATTTT. The chain carries TRBV28 and TRBJ1-3; 7 nucleotides agree with TRBD1. Germline CDR1 MDHEN, CDR2 SYDVKM. V shed 5 bases, J shed 3 bases, and the junction held 7 bases outside the gene matches. The CDR3 is 15 residues long. Filled out from reference TRBV28 and TRBJ1-3, the complete variable domain reads DVKVTQSSRYLVKRTGEKVFLECVQDMDHENMFWYRQDPGLGLRLIYFSYDVKMKEKGDIPEGYSVSREKKERFSLILESASTNQTSMYLCASSPIDRDGNTIYFGEGSWLTVV.

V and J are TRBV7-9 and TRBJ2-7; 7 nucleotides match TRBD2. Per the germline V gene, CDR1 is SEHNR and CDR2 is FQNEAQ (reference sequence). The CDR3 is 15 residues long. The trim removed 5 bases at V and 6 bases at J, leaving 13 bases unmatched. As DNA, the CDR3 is TGTGCCAGCAGCAACCGGGACTACTCAATTCCCGAGCAGTACTTC. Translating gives CASSNRDYSIPEQYF.

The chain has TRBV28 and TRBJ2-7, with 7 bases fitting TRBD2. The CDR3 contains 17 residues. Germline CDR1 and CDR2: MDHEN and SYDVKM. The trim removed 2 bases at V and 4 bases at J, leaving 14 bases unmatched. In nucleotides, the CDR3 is TGTGCCAGCAGTTTACGGGCGGGAGAATTGTTTGGGTACGAGCAGTACTTC. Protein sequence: CASSLRAGELFGYEQYF.

The CDR3 spells CASSFAFSGASYEQYF. CDR3 nucleotide sequence: TGTGCCAGCAGCTTCGCTTTCAGCGGGGCCTCCTACGAGCAGTACTTC. The V call is TRBV5-6, the J call TRBJ2-7, with 7 bases matching TRBD2. Unmatched junction bases numbered 8, after V lost 2 bases and J lost 0 bases. Germline CDR1 reads SGHDT; CDR2 reads YYEEEE. The CDR3 extends over 16 amino acids.

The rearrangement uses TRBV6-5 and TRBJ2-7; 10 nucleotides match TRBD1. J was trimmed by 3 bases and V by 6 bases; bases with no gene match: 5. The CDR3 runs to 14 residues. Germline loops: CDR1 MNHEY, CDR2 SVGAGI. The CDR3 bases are TGTGCCAGCAGCTCCGACAGGGGGCTCTACGAGCAGTACTTC. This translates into CASSSDRGLYEQYF.

CDR3 DNA sequence: TGTGCCAGCAGTTTAACCGGGGGCTACGAGCAGTACTTC. Translation: CASSLTGGYEQYF. The chain has TRBV12-3 or TRBV12-4 and TRBJ2-7, with D perhaps matching TRBD2 (6 bases). V lost 2 bases, J lost 3 bases, and 8 bases lay in between. CDR3 length: 13 amino acids.

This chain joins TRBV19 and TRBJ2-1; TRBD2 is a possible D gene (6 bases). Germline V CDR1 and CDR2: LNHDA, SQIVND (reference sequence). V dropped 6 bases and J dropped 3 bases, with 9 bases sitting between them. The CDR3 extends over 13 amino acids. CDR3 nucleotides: TGTGCCAGTAGCGGGACTCACTACAATGAGCAGTTCTTC. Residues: CASSGTHYNEQFF.

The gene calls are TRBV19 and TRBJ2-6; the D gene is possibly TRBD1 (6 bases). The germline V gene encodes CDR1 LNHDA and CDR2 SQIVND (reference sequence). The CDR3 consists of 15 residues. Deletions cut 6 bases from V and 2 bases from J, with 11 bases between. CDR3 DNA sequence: TGTGCCAGTAGACAGGGAAGTCCTGGGGCCAACGTCCTGACTTTC. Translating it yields CASRQGSPGANVLTF.

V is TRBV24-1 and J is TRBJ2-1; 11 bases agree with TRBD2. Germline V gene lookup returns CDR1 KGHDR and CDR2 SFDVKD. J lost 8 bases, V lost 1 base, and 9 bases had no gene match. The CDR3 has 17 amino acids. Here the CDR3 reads CATSDFFTSGSIDEQFF. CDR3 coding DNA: TGTGCCACCAGTGATTTCTTCACTAGCGGGAGTATTGATGAGCAGTTCTTC.

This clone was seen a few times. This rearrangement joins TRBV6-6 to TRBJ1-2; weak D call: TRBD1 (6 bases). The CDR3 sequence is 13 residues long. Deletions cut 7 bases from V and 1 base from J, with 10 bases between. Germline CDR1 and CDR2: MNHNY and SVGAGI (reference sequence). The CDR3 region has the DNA TGTGCCAGCATCGGACAGTTTAACTATGGCTACACCTTC. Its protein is CASIGQFNYGYTF.

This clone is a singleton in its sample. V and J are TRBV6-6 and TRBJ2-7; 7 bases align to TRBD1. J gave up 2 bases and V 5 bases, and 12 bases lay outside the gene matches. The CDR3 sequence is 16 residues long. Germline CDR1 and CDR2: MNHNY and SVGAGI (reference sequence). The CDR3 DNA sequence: TGTGCCAGCAGTCCCCCGGGACAGCGGCGGCCCTACGAGCAGTACTTC. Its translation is CASSPPGQRRPYEQYF.